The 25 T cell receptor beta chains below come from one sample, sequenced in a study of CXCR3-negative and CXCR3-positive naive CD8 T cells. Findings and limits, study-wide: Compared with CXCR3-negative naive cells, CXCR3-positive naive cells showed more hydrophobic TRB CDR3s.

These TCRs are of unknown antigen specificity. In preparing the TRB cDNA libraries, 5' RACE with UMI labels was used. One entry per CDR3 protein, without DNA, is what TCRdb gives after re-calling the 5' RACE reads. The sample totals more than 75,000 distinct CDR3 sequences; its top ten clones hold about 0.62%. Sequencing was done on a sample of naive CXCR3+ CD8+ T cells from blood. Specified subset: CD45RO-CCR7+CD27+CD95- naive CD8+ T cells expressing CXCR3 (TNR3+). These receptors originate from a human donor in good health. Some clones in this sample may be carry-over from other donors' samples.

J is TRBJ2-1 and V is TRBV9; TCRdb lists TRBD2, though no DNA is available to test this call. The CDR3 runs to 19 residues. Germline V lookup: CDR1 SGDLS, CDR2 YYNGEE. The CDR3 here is CASSVPGLASPGSYNEQFF.

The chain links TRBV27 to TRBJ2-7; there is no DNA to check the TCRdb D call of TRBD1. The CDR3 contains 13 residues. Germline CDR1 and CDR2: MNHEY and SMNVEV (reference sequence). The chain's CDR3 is CASSWSPQYEQYF.

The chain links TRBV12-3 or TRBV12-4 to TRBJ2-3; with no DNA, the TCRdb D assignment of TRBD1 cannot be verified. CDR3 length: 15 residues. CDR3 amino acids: CASSLGDSITDTQYF.

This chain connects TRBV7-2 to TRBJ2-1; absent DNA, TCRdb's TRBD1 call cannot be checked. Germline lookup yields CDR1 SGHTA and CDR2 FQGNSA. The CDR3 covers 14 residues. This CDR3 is CASSSRDLYNEQFF.

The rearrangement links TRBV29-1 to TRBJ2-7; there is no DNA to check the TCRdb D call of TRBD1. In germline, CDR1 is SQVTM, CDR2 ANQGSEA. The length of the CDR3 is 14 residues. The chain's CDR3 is CSAVGTGSTYEQYF.

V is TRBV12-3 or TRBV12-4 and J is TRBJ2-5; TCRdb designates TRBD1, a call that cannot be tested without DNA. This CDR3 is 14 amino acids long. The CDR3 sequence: CASSPPSIQETQYF.

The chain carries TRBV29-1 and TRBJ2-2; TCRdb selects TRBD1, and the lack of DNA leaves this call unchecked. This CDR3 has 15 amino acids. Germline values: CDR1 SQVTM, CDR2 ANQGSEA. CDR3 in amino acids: CSVEDRQGNTGELFF.

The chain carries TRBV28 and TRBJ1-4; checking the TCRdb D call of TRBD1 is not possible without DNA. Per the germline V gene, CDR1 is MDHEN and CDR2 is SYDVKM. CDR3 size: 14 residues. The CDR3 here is CASSVRGGTEKLFF.

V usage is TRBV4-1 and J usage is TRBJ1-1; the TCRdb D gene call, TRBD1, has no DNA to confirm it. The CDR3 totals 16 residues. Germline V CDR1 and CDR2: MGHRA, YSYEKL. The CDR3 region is CASSQERDSWNTEAFF.

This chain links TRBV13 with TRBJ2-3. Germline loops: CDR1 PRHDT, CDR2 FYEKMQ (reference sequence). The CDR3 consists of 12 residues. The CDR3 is CASSLISDTQYF.

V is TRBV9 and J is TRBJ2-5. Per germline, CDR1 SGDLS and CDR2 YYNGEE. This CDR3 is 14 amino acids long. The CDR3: CASSATGYQETQYF.

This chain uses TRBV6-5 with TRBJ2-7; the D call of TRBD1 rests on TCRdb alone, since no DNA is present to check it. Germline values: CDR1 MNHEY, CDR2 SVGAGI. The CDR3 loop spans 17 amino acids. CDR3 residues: CASSSTGTGFLAYEQYF.

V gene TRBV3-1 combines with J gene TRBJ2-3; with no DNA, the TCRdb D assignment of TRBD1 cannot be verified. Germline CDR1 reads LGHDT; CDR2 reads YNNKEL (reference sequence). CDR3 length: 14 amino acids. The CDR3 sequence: CASSRVGNADTQYF.

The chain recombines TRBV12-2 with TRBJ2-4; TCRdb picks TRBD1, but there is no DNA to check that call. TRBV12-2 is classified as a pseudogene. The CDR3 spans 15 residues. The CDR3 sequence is CASRFRGLAKNIQYF.

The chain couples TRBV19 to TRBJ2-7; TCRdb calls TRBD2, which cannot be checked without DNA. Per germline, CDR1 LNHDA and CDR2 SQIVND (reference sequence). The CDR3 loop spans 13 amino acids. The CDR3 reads CASSNSGSYEQYF.

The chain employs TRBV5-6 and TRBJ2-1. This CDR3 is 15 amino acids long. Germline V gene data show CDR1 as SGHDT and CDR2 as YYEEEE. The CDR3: CASSLGQVAYNEQFF.

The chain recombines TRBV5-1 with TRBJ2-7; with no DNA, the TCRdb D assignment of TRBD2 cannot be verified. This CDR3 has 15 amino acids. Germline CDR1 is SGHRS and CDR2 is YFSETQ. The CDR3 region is CASSELGEAAYEQYF.

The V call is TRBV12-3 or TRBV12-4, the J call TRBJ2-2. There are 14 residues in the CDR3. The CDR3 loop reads CASSRYINTGELFF.

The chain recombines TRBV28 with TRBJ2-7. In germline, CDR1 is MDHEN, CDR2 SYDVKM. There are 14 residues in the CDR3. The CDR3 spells CASSTGGEWYEQYF. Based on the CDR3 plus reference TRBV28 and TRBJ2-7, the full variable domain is DVKVTQSSRYLVKRTGEKVFLECVQDMDHENMFWYRQDPGLGLRLIYFSYDVKMKEKGDIPEGYSVSREKKERFSLILESASTNQTSMYLCASSTGGEWYEQYFGPGTRLTVT.

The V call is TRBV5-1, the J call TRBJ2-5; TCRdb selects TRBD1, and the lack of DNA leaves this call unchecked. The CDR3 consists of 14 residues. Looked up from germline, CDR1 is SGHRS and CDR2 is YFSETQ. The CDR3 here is CASSWNRGEETQYF.

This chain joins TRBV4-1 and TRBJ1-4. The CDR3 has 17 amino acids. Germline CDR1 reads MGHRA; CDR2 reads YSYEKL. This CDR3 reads CASSQDSRLATNEKLFF.

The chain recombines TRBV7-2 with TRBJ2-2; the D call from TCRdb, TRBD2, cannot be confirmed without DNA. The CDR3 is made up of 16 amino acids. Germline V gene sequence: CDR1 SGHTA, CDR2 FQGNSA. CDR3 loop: CASSLSPGEGTGELFF.

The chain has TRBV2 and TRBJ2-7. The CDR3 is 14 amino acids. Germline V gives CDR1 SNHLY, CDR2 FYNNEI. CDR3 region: CASSDRGFRHEQYF. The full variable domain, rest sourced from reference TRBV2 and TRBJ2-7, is EPEVTQTPSHQVTQMGQEVILRCVPISNHLYFYWYRQILGQKVEFLVSFYNNEISEKSEIFDDQFSVERPDGSNFTLKIRSTKLEDSAMYFCASSDRGFRHEQYFGPGTRLTVT.

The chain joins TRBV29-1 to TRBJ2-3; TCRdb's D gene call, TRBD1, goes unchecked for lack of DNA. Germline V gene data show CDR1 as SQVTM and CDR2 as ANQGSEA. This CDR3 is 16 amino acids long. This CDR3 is CSVEDTGHRRTDTQYF.

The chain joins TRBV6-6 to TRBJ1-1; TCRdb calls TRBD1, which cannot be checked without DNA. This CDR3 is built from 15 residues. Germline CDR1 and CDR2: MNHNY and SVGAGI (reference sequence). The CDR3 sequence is CASSYRTGTNTEAFF.